This TCR beta chain comes out of a study of blood T cell repertoires in COVID-19 (TCRdb year 2020). Some background on the complete study: Collaborator samples came from the United States, Italy and Spain and covered acute and convalescent phases of COVID-19. The material from the prospective study consisted of cDNA or gDNA derived from T cells, B-cell-depleted T cells, or PBMCs. Deeply sampled blood TCRbeta repertoires from subjects exposed to, actively infected with, or recovered from COVID-19 were included in the dataset. The repertoires were released in a freely available public database meant as a resource for research on the immune response to SARS-CoV-2. Samples came from the ongoing ImmuneRACE study (first 160 participants) plus 1,254 subjects from 6 global collaborators. Sample metadata almost always included a de-identified subject ID, COVID-19 status, age in years and sex. Where available, HLA class I and class II types were obtained from metadata supplied by the sample provider rather than from assay-based typing.

As regards this clone: It lacks a known antigen. Per-base quality was not reported, and no clone a single base away is much larger than it.

Trimming removed 3 bases from V and 7 bases from J, leaving 18 bases between the germline ends. Inclusive of the bounding cysteine and phenylalanine, the CDR3 is 15 residues long. The read is trimmed to its CDR3 DNA, 45 bases read in frame from base 1. According to the germline V gene, CDR1 reads MDHEN and CDR2 reads SYDVKM. Each collaborating institution followed its own protocols to collect whole blood in K2EDTA tubes. For TCRbeta analysis, collaborators shipped samples as frozen whole blood, isolated PBMCs, or DNA extracted from either of those sample types. TCRbeta CDR3 regions were amplified from genomic DNA using the immunoSEQ Assay, a bias-controlled multiplex PCR. Per the authors' processing: The number of nucleated cells in each sample was estimated from the amplification of reference gene primers within the assay. To quantify the absolute abundance of each unique TCRbeta CDR3 rearrangement, sequence reads were collapsed and filtered. For each sample, productive Simpson clonality was calculated by taking the square root of Simpson's diversity index across productive rearrangements. Sourced from immuneACCESS, this table was stored by TCRdb with only in-frame sequences that have V and J called. A share of the clones is absent; for the studies checked, an unresolved V gene accounts for under half, and the remainder has no known explanation. D and trimming come from the DNA, and the V and J calls and clone size come from that table. This sample lists under 100,000 clones; around 87% were detected once. Around 1.1% of the sample belongs to the ten largest clones.

What the research found in general, with its limitations: The quantity of clinical and demographic metadata differed by source and by participant and was supplied without curation.

The specimen sequenced was peripheral blood. The chain couples TRBV28 to TRBJ2-5; possibly the D gene is TRBD1, per 5 matching bases. The clonotype comes from a human donor in a cohort sampled during active COVID-19. The CDR3 here reads CASSFGLAGSSTQYF. The DNA sequence is given as TGTGCCAGCAGTTTTGGTTTAGCAGGGTCCTCGACCCAGTACTTC. The full variable domain, completed from the reference TRBV28 and TRBJ2-5 proteins outside the CDR3, reads DVKVTQSSRYLVKRTGEKVFLECVQDMDHENMFWYRQDPGLGLRLIYFSYDVKMKEKGDIPEGYSVSREKKERFSLILESASTNQTSMYLCASSFGLAGSSTQYFGPGTRLLVL.